This T cell receptor (beta chain) was sequenced for a study of blood T cell repertoires in COVID-19. The CDR3 spans 14 residues. V gave up 4 bases and J gave up 5 bases, with 12 bases separating them. Germline CDR1 reads SGDLS; CDR2 reads YYNGEE. Sequencing used immunoSEQ multiplex PCR; TCRdb keeps in-frame clones, though not all of them. This repertoire shows 150,000 to 200,000 clones, around four fifths found once; its top ten account for approximately 3%. The clonotype originates from a man in his 70s with acute or convalescent COVID-19. The sample comprised peripheral blood. The chain links TRBV9 to TRBJ2-2; possible D gene TRBD2, 5 bases. CDR3 loop: CASSPTRGTGELFF. The CDR3 DNA follows: TGTGCCAGCAGCCCAACTCGGGGTACCGGGGAGCTGTTTTTT.